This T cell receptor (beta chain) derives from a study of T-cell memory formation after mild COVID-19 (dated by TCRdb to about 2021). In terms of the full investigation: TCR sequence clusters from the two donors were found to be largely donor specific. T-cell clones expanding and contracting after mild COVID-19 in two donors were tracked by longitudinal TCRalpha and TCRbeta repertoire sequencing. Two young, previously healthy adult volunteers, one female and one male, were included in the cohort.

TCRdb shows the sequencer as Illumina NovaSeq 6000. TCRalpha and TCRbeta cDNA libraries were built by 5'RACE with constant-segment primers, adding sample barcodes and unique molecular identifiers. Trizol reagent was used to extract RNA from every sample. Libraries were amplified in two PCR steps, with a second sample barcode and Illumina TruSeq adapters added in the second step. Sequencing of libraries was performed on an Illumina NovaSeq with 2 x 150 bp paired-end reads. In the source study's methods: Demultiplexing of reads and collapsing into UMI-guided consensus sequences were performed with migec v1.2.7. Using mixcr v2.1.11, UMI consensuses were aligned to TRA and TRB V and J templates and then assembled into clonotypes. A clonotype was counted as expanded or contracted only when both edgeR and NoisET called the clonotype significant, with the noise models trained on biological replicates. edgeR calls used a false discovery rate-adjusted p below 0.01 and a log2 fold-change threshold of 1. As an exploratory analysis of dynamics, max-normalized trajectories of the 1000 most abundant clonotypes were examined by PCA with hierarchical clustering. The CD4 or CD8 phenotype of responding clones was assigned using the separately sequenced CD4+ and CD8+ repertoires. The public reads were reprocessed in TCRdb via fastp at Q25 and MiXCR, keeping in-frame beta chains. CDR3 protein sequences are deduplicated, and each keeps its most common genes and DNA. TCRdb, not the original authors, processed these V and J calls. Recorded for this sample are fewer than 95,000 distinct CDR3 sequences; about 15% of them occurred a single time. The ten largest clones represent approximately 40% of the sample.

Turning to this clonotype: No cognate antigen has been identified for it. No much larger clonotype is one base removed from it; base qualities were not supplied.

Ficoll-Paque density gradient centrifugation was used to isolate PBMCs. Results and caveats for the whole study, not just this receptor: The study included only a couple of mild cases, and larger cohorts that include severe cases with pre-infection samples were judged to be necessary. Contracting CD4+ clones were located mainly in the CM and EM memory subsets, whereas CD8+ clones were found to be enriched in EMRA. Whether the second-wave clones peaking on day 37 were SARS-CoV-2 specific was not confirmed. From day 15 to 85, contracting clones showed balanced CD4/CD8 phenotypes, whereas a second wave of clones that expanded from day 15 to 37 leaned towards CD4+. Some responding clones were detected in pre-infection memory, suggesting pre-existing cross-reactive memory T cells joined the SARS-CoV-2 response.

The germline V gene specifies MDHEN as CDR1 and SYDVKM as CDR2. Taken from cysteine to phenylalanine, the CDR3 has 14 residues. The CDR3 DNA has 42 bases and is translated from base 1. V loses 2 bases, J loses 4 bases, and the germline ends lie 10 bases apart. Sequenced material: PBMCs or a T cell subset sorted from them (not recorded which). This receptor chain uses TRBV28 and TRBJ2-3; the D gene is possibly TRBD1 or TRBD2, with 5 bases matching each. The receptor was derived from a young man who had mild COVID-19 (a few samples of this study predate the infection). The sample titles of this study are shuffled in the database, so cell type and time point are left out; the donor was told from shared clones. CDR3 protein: CASSLVGRADTQYF. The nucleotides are TGTGCCAGCAGTTTAGTGGGACGGGCAGATACGCAGTATTTT.